What follows are 8 T cell receptor beta chains derived from one specimen sequenced in a study of blood T cell repertoires in COVID-19. Clones were sequenced by immunoSEQ multiplex PCR, and TCRdb holds only the in-frame ones, with some missing. Of roughly 66,000 clones detected, 65% to 90% appear once; the ten largest clones hold about 6.2%. The sample comprised peripheral blood. These receptors came from a man in his sixties with acute or convalescent COVID-19.

The genes are TRBV2 and TRBJ2-1, with 9 bases lining up with TRBD1. CDR1 and CDR2 from the germline V gene are SNHLY and FYNNEI. V trimming: 7 bases; J trimming: 6 bases; junction bases outside the gene matches: 4. The CDR3 runs 13 residues. CDR3: CASTVTGGNEQFF. DNA of the CDR3: TGTGCCAGCACCGTGACAGGGGGCAATGAGCAGTTCTTC.

The chain uses TRBV30 and TRBJ1-5; TRBD1 agrees at 7 bases. The germline CDR1 and CDR2 sequences are GTSNPN and SVGIG (reference sequence). V was clipped by 0 bases and J by 1 base; unmatched bases: 3. This CDR3 spans 15 amino acids. The CDR3 loop is CAWSVKTGSNQPQHF. The CDR3 region has the DNA TGTGCCTGGAGTGTAAAGACAGGGAGCAATCAGCCCCAGCATTTT.

This sequence joins TRBV5-8 and TRBJ1-2, with D perhaps TRBD1 (5 bases). Trimming pared 4 bases from V and 4 bases from J, leaving 8 bases between. Germline CDR1 reads SGHTS; CDR2 reads YDEGEE. The length of the CDR3 is 12 residues. The DNA of the CDR3 is TGTGCCAGCAGCGCGGGACTCTATGGCTACACCTTC. It codes for CASSAGLYGYTF.

The chain joins TRBV5-1 to TRBJ1-3, with D perhaps TRBD1 (6 bases). The V end was cut by 4 bases, the J end by 0 bases, with 14 bases between. The CDR3 has 16 amino acids. Germline CDR1 and CDR2: SGHRS and YFSETQ. The CDR3 bases are TGCGCCAGCAGCGGGGGGGCCGCCGTCTCTGGAAACACCATATATTTT. Amino acids: CASSGGAAVSGNTIYF.

The chain joins TRBV18 to TRBJ2-1; 7 bases are a match to TRBD1. CDR1 and CDR2 (germline): KGHSH, LQKENI. The CDR3 is 15 amino acids. The junction had 9 bases not matched to a gene; V was cut back by 6 bases and J by 4 bases. CDR3 DNA: TGTGCCAGCTCGCTACAGGGGCCCCCGTACAATGAGCAGTTCTTC. Protein product: CASSLQGPPYNEQFF.

This sequence joins TRBV6-5 and TRBJ1-5; D unclear. The CDR3 runs 14 residues. The germline V gene has CDR1 MNHEY and CDR2 SVGAGI. V shed 5 bases and J shed 5 bases, with 13 bases lying between them. CDR3 sequence: CASSPLDEYQPQHF. The CDR3 nucleotides read TGTGCCAGCAGTCCCCTAGACGAGTATCAGCCCCAGCATTTT.

This clone appeared a few times. The chain carries TRBV3-1 (or the pseudogene TRBV3-2) and TRBJ2-4; D perhaps matches TRBD1 (5 bases). The CDR3 covers 15 residues. Trimming left V 2 bases short and J 5 bases short, with 13 bases between. CDR1 and CDR2 (germline): LGHDT, YNNKEL (reference sequence). The CDR3 sequence: CASSQYPGAENIQYF. The CDR3 nucleotides read TGTGCCAGCAGCCAATACCCTGGGGCAGAAAACATTCAGTACTTC.

The chain recombines TRBV2 with TRBJ1-1; the match to TRBD1 covers 7 bases. CDR3 length: 14 residues. Trimming at V came to 6 bases and at J to 1 base, leaving 5 bases not matched to a gene. CDR1 and CDR2 from the germline V gene are SNHLY and FYNNEI. The CDR3 loop is CASRTGTANTEAFF. The CDR3 DNA reads as TGTGCCAGCAGGACTGGGACAGCGAACACTGAAGCTTTCTTT.